The rows below give T cell receptor beta chains drawn from one sample of a study of blood T cell repertoires in COVID-19. Assay: immunoSEQ multiplex PCR; the TCRdb copy retains only in-frame clones and omits some. This sample carries over 100,000 clones, almost 85% of them seen once, and the ten largest clones take about 10%. Sequencing was done on a sample of peripheral blood. The source of these receptors is a middle-aged man with active or convalescent COVID-19. CDR3s include the opening cysteine and the closing phenylalanine or tryptophan. The order of the fields is clone size, J gene, D gene, V gene, CDR3 DNA, CDR3 protein. The D gene is left open where the match is weak. The size of a clone is reported for some rows only, either as once, few or many, or as a class for expanded clones.

.,TRBJ2-2,.,TRBV5-4,TGTGCCAGCAGACGGGATTGGAACACCGGGGAGCTGTTTTTT,CASRRDWNTGELFF
.,TRBJ2-1,.,TRBV5-1,TGCGCCAGCAGCCCCCAACCGGGACTCAATGAGCAGTTCTTC,CASSPQPGLNEQFF
few,TRBJ1-1,.,TRBV4-1,TGCGCCAGCAGCCAAGACAGGGTGGAAGCTTTCTTT,CASSQDRVEAFF
.,TRBJ2-2,TRBD2,TRBV27,TGTGCCAGCAGCTCGGGACTAGCGGTCACCGGGGAGCTGTTTTTT,CASSSGLAVTGELFF
.,TRBJ2-3,TRBD2,TRBV2,TGTGCCAGCAGTCTCCACCTAGCGGGGGGAACAGATACGCAGTATTTT,CASSLHLAGGTDTQYF
.,TRBJ2-5,TRBD1,TRBV6-6,TGTGCCAGCAGTACCGGACAGGGTGGGCGGGAGACCCAGTACTTC,CASSTGQGGRETQYF
.,TRBJ2-4,TRBD2,TRBV7-2,TGTGCCAGCAGCTCACTAGCGGGGGCCCTAGCCAAAAACATTCAGTACTTC,CASSSLAGALAKNIQYF
.,TRBJ1-2,TRBD1,TRBV18,TGTGCCAGCTCACCAAACAGGGGGCAGGACTATGGCTACACCTTC,CASSPNRGQDYGYTF
.,TRBJ2-3,TRBD2,TRBV19,TGTGCCAGTAGCCGGGGGGGGCCCGGCACAGATACGCAGTATTTT,CASSRGGPGTDTQYF
once,TRBJ2-5,.,TRBV7-2,TGTGCCAGCAGTCCACAATCAGGGGTTTGGAAAGAGACCCAGTACTTC,CASSPQSGVWKETQYF
.,TRBJ1-4,TRBD1,TRBV2,TGTGCCAGCAAGGACCGGACAGGGGAAGAAAAACTGTTTTTT,CASKDRTGEEKLFF
.,TRBJ2-7,.,TRBV7-6,TGTGCCAGCAGCTCGGGAGAAAACTACGAGCAGTACTTC,CASSSGENYEQYF
.,TRBJ2-5,.,TRBV19,TGTGCCAGTAGTATTCGGTCAGACAGCCGGGGGGAGACCCAGTACTTC,CASSIRSDSRGETQYF
.,TRBJ1-3,.,TRBV29-1,TGCAGCGTTGATCTGGGCAGGCTCTCTGGAAACACCATATATTTT,CSVDLGRLSGNTIYF
.,TRBJ2-7,.,TRBV3-1/TRBV3-2,TGTGCCAGCAGCCAAACAAGGACTAAAAGCTCCTACGAGCAGTACTTC,CASSQTRTKSSYEQYF
.,TRBJ2-5,TRBD2,TRBV27,TGTGCCAGCAGTTTATTAGGGACTAGCCGCGGGGAGACCCAGTACTTC,CASSLLGTSRGETQYF
.,TRBJ2-7,.,TRBV11-2,TGTGCCAGCAGCTATGTTGGCAACTCCTACGAGCAGTACTTC,CASSYVGNSYEQYF
.,TRBJ2-1,TRBD2,TRBV6-2/TRBV6-3,TGTGCCAGCAGTTATCCGGGACTAGCCTTAACCGGAGATGAGCAGTTCTTC,CASSYPGLALTGDEQFF
.,TRBJ1-4,.,TRBV11-1,TGTGCCAGCAGCTCAATTCCGACCGGGGGTAATGAAAAACTGTTTTTT,CASSSIPTGGNEKLFF
few,TRBJ2-5,TRBD2,TRBV11-3,TGTGCCAGCAGCCCAGGACTAGCGGGGGGGCCGGGGGAGACCCAGTACTTC,CASSPGLAGGPGETQYF
.,TRBJ1-3,.,TRBV12-3/TRBV12-4,TGTGCCAGCAGTTTTCGGCGGGGAAACACCATATATTTT,CASSFRRGNTIYF
once,TRBJ2-7,.,TRBV5-8,TGTGCCAGCAGCTTGGAGGGGACAAGAGGACCCGAGCAGTACTTC,CASSLEGTRGPEQYF
.,TRBJ2-3,.,TRBV6-7,TGTGCCAGCAGCTCATCAGCGGGAGATACGCAGTATTTT,CASSSSAGDTQYF
.,TRBJ2-3,TRBD2,TRBV9,TGTGCCAGCAGCGTAGAGGTGTTTGGACTAGCGGGGGGTGATACGCAGTATTTT,CASSVEVFGLAGGDTQYF
.,TRBJ2-7,TRBD2,TRBV10-3,TGTGCCATCAGTGAGTCGCTACTAGCGGGGTACGAGCAGTACTTC,CAISESLLAGYEQYF
once,TRBJ1-2,.,TRBV4-3,TGCGCCAGCAGCCCCCAGCTCGGGGGGAGAAACTATGGCTACACCTTC,CASSPQLGGRNYGYTF
.,TRBJ1-4,TRBD1,TRBV25-1,TGTGCCAGCAGTGAATGGGACAGGGGGGTGAATGAAAAACTGTTTTTT,CASSEWDRGVNEKLFF
.,TRBJ2-7,.,TRBV6-4,TGTGCCAGCAGTGACTCTGGCGGGGGCCGATCCTACGAGCAGTACTTC,CASSDSGGGRSYEQYF
.,TRBJ2-1,.,TRBV6-5,TGTGCCAGCAGAGGGGCGGAGCCCGACAATGAGCAGTTCTTC,CASRGAEPDNEQFF
once,TRBJ2-3,TRBD2,TRBV7-2,TGTGCCAGCAGCTTACCCTTAGCGGGGGGAATACGAGATACGCAGTATTTT,CASSLPLAGGIRDTQYF
once,TRBJ2-1,.,TRBV6-6,TGTGCCAGCAGTTACGTGGCAGGGTACAATGAGCAGTTCTTC,CASSYVAGYNEQFF
.,TRBJ2-7,TRBD2,TRBV18,TGTGCCAGCTCACCACGAGGTCCGGGACTAGGATCCTACGAGCAGTACTTC,CASSPRGPGLGSYEQYF
.,TRBJ1-2,.,TRBV5-1,TGCGCCAGCAGCCCCGGATGGGGGGAGGACTATGGCTACACCTTC,CASSPGWGEDYGYTF
once,TRBJ1-4,TRBD1,TRBV7-9,TGTGCCAGCAGCAAATCGGACAGGGCTAATGAAAAACTGTTTTTT,CASSKSDRANEKLFF
.,TRBJ1-4,.,TRBV6-2/TRBV6-3,TGTGCCAGCAGTTACCCCGCAACTAATGAAAAACTGTTTTTT,CASSYPATNEKLFF
.,TRBJ2-1,.,TRBV2,TGTGCAGCCGTTAGCTACCAGCAGTTCTTC,CAAVSYQQFF
.,TRBJ2-5,.,TRBV23-1,TGCGCCAGCAGTCTATGTGGGGCTGGAAACCAAGAGACCCAGTACTTC,CASSLCGAGNQETQYF
.,TRBJ2-5,TRBD2,TRBV3-1/TRBV3-2,TGTGCCAGCAGCCTGGAGAGCGGGGGGTACAAGAAAACCCAGTACTTC,CASSLESGGYKKTQYF